Here is one T cell receptor (beta chain) with its context. Antigen: not known. These data belong to a study of OX40 agonist ivuxolimab in advanced cancers. The CDR3 runs to 13 residues. Trimming took 5 bases from V and 0 from J, leaving 6 bases between them. The germline V gene has CDR1 MDHEN and CDR2 SYDVKM. Profiled with immunoSEQ multiplex PCR; TCRdb holds only in-frame clones, not every one. The data hold about 60,000 clones, with roughly nine tenths observed a single time. Study-wide points: Partial responders dosed at 0.1-3.0 mg/kg displayed clonal expansion ranking among the lowest.

This receptor was obtained from an adult with an advanced solid tumor such as melanoma, head and neck, liver or kidney cancer. The chain is built from TRBV28 and TRBJ2-3; D is uncertain. The sequencing here drew on CD4+ or CD8+ T cells sorted from blood, taken in a trial of the OX40 agonist ivuxolimab. The CDR3 DNA follows: TGTGCCAGCAGTCCCCCTAGCACAGATACGCAGTATTTT. Amino acids: CASSPPSTDTQYF.